These T cell receptor beta chains were read from a single sample in a study of CD8 T cells in ankylosing spondylitis. TCRdb reprocessed the 5' RACE reads with MiXCR, giving one entry per CDR3 protein. The data contain around 440,000 distinct CDR3 sequences, approximately 17% of them singletons. The specimen was blood, either unsorted or a sorted T cell fraction (not recorded which). The receptor source for this set is a male donor with ankylosing spondylitis. Each CDR3 is given with its conserved first and last residue. A D gene is named only where the DNA matches it firmly.

TRBD1 | TRBV24-1 | CATSDLLVGGTGVDVNYGYTF
- | TRBV12-3/TRBV12-4 | CASSFPGPQGGGELFF
TRBD1 | TRBV20-1 | CSAIPLRGTGFYEQYF
- | TRBV14 | CASSKRRGASNQPQHF
- | TRBV5-1 | CASSFEGTAGKLFF
TRBD1 | TRBV25-1 | CASSLTGSGEKLFF
- | TRBV12-3/TRBV12-4 | CASSPLGRQQETQYF
- | TRBV11-2 | CASSSYVPRTRNTIYF
- | TRBV7-2 | CASSLALKPRDEQFF
- | TRBV6-5 | CASSSRVGEQYF
- | TRBV7-2 | CASSLGETGLDTQYF
- | TRBV24-1 | CATSDPSSGANVLTF
- | TRBV12-3/TRBV12-4 | CASSPYIEETQYF
- | TRBV7-9 | CASSPKGEWDEQFF
TRBD2 | TRBV20-1 | CSARVRGLVGQTQYF
- | TRBV11-3 | CASSLISGDVTEAFF
- | TRBV24-1 | CATSDPRTSTDTQYF
- | TRBV10-2 | CASSESWQPYSPLHF
TRBD1 | TRBV7-2 | CASSPTYRGGYTF
- | TRBV3-1 | CASSQQGNEAFF
- | TRBV15 | CATSRGTGSLSIGYTF
- | TRBV11-1 | CASSLLQYTSSYEQYF
- | TRBV25-1 | CASRVTQYF
TRBD2 | TRBV5-1 | CASRPQLAGVSDTQYF
- | TRBV12-3/TRBV12-4 | CASRRPGSTYEQYF
TRBD1 | TRBV3-1 | CASSRQGGPEAFF
TRBD1 | TRBV5-1 | CASSSTGALANEQFF